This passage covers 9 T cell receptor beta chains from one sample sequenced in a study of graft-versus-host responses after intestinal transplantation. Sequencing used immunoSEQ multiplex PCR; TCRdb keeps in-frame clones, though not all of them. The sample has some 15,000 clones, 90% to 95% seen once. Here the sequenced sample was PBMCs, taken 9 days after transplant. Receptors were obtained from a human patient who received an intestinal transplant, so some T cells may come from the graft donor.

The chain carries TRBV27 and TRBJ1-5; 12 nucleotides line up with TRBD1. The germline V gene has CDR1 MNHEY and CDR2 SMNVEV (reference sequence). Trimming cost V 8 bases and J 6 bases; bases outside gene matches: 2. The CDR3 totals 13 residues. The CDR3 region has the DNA TGTGCCAGCGGGACAGGGGGCAGTCAGCCCCAGCATTTT. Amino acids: CASGTGGSQPQHF.

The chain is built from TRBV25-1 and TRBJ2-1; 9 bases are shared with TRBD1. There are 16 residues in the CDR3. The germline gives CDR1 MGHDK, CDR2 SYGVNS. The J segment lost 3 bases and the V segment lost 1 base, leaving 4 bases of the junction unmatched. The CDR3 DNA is TGTGCCAGCAGTGAATTGGGGACAGGGTACTACAATGAGCAGTTCTTC. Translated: CASSELGTGYYNEQFF.

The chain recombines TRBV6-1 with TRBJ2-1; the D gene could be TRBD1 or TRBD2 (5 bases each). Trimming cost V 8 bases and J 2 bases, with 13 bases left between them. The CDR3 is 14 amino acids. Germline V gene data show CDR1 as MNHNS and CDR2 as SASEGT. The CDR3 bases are TGTGCCAGCTTAAGGGACGGCCCCTACAATGAGCAGTTCTTC. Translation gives CASLRDGPYNEQFF.

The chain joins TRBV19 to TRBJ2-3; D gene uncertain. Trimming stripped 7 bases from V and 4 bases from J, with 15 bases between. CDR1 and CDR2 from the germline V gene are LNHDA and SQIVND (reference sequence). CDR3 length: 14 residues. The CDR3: CASNPSGGSDTQYF. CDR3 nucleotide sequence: TGTGCCAGTAACCCCTCTGGCGGTTCAGATACGCAGTATTTT. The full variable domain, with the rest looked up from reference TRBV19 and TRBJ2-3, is DGGITQSPKYLFRKEGQNVTLSCEQNLNHDAMYWYRQDPGQGLRLIYYSQIVNDFQKGDIAEGYSVSREKKESFPLTVTSAQKNPTAFYLCASNPSGGSDTQYFGPGTRLTVL.

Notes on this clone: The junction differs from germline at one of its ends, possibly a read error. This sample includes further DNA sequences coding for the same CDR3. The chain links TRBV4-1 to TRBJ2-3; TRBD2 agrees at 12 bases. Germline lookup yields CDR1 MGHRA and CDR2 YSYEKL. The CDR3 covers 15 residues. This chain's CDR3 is CASSLTSGSTDTQYF. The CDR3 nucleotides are TGCGCCAGCAGCCTGACTAGCGGGAGCACAGATACACAGTATTTT.

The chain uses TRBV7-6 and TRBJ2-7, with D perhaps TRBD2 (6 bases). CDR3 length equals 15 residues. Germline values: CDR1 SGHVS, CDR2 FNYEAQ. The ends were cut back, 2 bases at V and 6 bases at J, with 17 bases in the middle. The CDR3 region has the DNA TGTGCCAGCAGCTTAAGCTCAACGGGAGCAGGCGAGCAGTACTTC. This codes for CASSLSSTGAGEQYF. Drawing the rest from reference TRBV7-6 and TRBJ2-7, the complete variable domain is GAGVSQSPRYKVTKRGQDVALRCDPISGHVSLYWYRQALGQGPEFLTYFNYEAQQDKSGLPNDRFSAERPEGSISTLTIQRTEQRDSAMYRCASSLSSTGAGEQYFGPGTRLTVT.

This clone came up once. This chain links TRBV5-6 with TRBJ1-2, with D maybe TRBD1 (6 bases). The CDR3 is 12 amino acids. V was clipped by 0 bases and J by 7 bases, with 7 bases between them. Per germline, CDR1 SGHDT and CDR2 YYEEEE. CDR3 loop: CASSLAQGGYTF. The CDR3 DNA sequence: TGTGCCAGCAGCTTGGCACAGGGTGGCTACACCTTC.

CDR3 amino acids: CASSKVLVDHSLLYEQYF. The CDR3 DNA reads as TGTGCCAGCAGCAAAGTGCTGGTCGACCACTCCTTACTCTACGAGCAGTACTTC. The gene calls are TRBV21-1 and TRBJ2-7. TRBV21-1 is assigned pseudogene status. This CDR3 has 18 residues.

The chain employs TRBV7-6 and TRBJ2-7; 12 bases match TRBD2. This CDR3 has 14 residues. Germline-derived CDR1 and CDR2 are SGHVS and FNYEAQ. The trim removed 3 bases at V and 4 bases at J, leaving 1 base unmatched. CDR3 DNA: TGTGCCAGCAGCTTGACTAGCGGGAGTTACGAGCAGTACTTC. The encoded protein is CASSLTSGSYEQYF.